Sequencing of this TCR beta chain was carried out in a study of blood T cell repertoires in COVID-19. Study as a whole: Whether acute or convalescent, the COVID-19 samples came from the United States, Italy and Spain. PBMCs, B-cell-depleted T cells, or T cells provided the cDNA or gDNA that made up the material.

CDR3 size: 14 residues. CDR1 is MDHEN, CDR2 SYDVKM, per germline. V was pared by 6 bases and J by 7 bases, with 7 bases of the junction left unmatched. In the study's own analysis: Nucleated cell counts were estimated from reference gene primer amplification. Measured with immunoSEQ multiplex PCR; TCRdb has only the in-frame clones, and not every one. The V and J calls and clone size come from that table; D and trimming were worked out from the DNA. Of about 100,000 clones listed, about nine tenths are singletons. This chain uses TRBV28 with TRBJ1-1; 11 bases agree with TRBD1. This clonotype was sampled from a man in his fifties or sixties with active COVID-19. Source material: peripheral blood. The CDR3 here is CASRVDRGRFEAFF. CDR3 nucleotide sequence: TGTGCCAGCAGAGTGGACAGGGGGCGGTTTGAAGCTTTCTTT.